This TCR beta chain was observed in a study of regulatory T cells in long-lasting Graves disease. Broader study findings: Persistent cases favored TRBV28, TRBJ1-2 and TRBJ2-5.

Construction of TCR beta libraries relied on iRepertoire HTBI primers and on Arm-PCR targeting CDR3 regions. TCRdb re-derived calls from the multiplex PCR reads in MiXCR, one entry per CDR3 protein. The sample records 360,000 or so distinct CDR3 sequences, 16% being singletons. Time point described: newly diagnosed GD, antithyroid drugs for less than 3 months. Following extraction of RNA from PBMCs, that RNA was used to make the TCR library. There are many counts of this clonotype. Its specificity is not known. Germline-derived CDR1 and CDR2 are SGHKS and YYEKEE (reference sequence). The CDR3 spans 12 residues. Trimming took 1 base from V and 10 from J; bases not matched to a gene: 3. These data also featured in a second study, about T cells in Graves' hyperthyroidism and ophthalmopathy. As reported in that work: First-round RT-PCR targeting the TCR CDR3 was performed with the HTBI primer set.

This TCR was recovered from a man between 40 and 49 years old with Graves disease. Source: peripheral blood mononuclear cells (PBMCs), taken at new diagnosis, from a patient treated with antithyroid drugs. The chain couples TRBV5-5 to TRBJ1-1, with 8 bases fitting TRBD1. CDR3 region: CASSLPGTGAFF. CDR3 coding DNA: TGTGCCAGCAGCTTGCCCGGGACAGGAGCTTTCTTT.